This T cell receptor beta chain was obtained from a study of blood T cell repertoires in COVID-19. Study context: Some COVID-19 samples were acute and others convalescent; all came from the United States, Italy and Spain. Sources were T cells, B-cell-depleted T cells, or PBMCs; the material itself was cDNA or gDNA.

Per the original data handling: Amplification with reference gene primers provided the estimates of nucleated cell counts. Using immunoSEQ multiplex PCR, the repertoire was profiled, and TCRdb retains in-frame clones only, with some absent. D and trimming were read from the DNA, whereas the V and J calls and clone size are those reported in that table. The data show some 270,000 clones, with roughly 82% seen just once and about 5.4% held by the top ten. Seattle participants joined during active infection and were tracked over time. V gave up 6 bases and J gave up 2 bases, with 14 bases separating them. Germline assignment: CDR1 SGHTS and CDR2 YDEGEE. CDR3 length equals 14 residues.

The clonotype originates from an elderly woman with COVID-19, enrolled during active disease. V and J are TRBV5-8 and TRBJ2-5; D gene ambiguous. Material: peripheral blood. As DNA, the CDR3 is TGTGCCAGCACCATACTCCTAGTGCAAGAGACCCAGTACTTC. Its protein is CASTILLVQETQYF.